The 21 T cell receptor beta chains in this list originate from one sample, sequenced in a study of blood T cell repertoires in COVID-19. The method was immunoSEQ multiplex PCR; TCRdb's version includes in-frame clones alone and lacks a portion of them. This table has 100,000 or so clones, roughly 82% appearing once. Input material: peripheral blood. The receptors were gathered from an older man with active or convalescent COVID-19.

The V gene is TRBV18, the J gene TRBJ2-1; 11 positions agree with TRBD2. Germline V CDR1 and CDR2: KGHSH, LQKENI. The J segment lost 10 bases and the V segment lost 4 bases, leaving 9 bases of the junction unmatched. The CDR3 sequence is 15 residues long. For the CDR3, the DNA is TGTGCCAGCTCACTTACTAGCGGGGGCTCCCCGGAGCAGTTCTTC. Its protein product is CASSLTSGGSPEQFF.

This chain connects TRBV2 to TRBJ1-2; D may be TRBD1 (6 bases). Germline CDR1 is SNHLY and CDR2 is FYNNEI. This CDR3 is 16 amino acids long. V was clipped by 0 bases and J by 3 bases, with 14 bases between them. Here the CDR3 DNA reads TGTGCCAGCAGTGAAGCGGGTCAGGGGCCATACTATGGCTACACCTTC. Amino acid sequence: CASSEAGQGPYYGYTF.

J is TRBJ2-3 and V is TRBV10-1; TRBD2 agrees at 8 bases. J was trimmed by 5 bases and V by 2 bases; bases with no gene match: 3. The V gene's germline CDR1 is WNHNN and CDR2 SYGVQD (reference sequence). This CDR3 spans 14 amino acids. CDR3 in amino acids: CASSETGGQDTQYF. CDR3 nucleotides: TGCGCCAGCAGTGAGACGGGGGGGCAAGATACGCAGTATTTT.

V and J are TRBV4-2 and TRBJ1-5; D is uncertain. The CDR3 extends over 15 amino acids. V lost 0 bases and J 1 base, leaving 7 bases between the germline ends. The germline V gene encodes CDR1 LGHNA and CDR2 YNFKEQ. The DNA for the CDR3 is TGTGCCAGCAGCCAAGACCGAGGGAGCAATCAGCCCCAGCATTTT. Translated: CASSQDRGSNQPQHF.

This chain uses TRBV4-3 with TRBJ2-7; 8 bases align to TRBD1. The junction had 1 base not matched to a gene; V was cut back by 0 bases and J by 3 bases. The germline V gene encodes CDR1 LGHNA and CDR2 YSLEER. This CDR3 contains 14 residues. The CDR3 reads CASSQETGGYEQYF. CDR3 nucleotides: TGCGCCAGCAGCCAAGAAACAGGGGGCTACGAGCAGTACTTC.

The chain uses TRBV12-3 or TRBV12-4 and TRBJ2-3; D might be TRBD1 (6 bases). The V gene lost 1 base and the J gene lost 11 bases, with 10 bases spanning the gap. The CDR3 sequence is 12 residues long. The CDR3 here is CASSLEGTRQYF. CDR3 coding DNA: TGTGCCAGCAGTTTAGAAGGGACACGGCAGTATTTT.

The chain employs TRBV10-3 and TRBJ2-3, with 8 bases lining up with TRBD2. Trimming took 11 bases from V and 2 from J; bases not matched to a gene: 6. CDR1 ENHRY and CDR2 SYGVKD come from the germline V gene. CDR3 length: 13 amino acids. In DNA form, the CDR3 reads TGTGCCCAGAGCGGGGGCACCACAGATACGCAGTATTTT. This codes for CAQSGGTTDTQYF.

J is TRBJ2-5 and V is TRBV6-5, with D perhaps matching TRBD2 (6 bases). Between the trimmed V and J ends, which lost 0 bases and 3 bases, there was a span of 8 bases. The CDR3 consists of 14 residues. Germline V gene data show CDR1 as MNHEY and CDR2 as SVGAGI. For the CDR3, the DNA is TGTGCCAGCAGTTACTCCGCTAGCGAAGAGACCCAGTACTTC. Translating gives CASSYSASEETQYF.

V and J are TRBV6-6 and TRBJ1-6, with a weak D call TRBD1 (5 bases). The CDR3 runs to 14 residues. Germline CDR1 MNHNY, CDR2 SVGAGI (reference sequence). Trimming removed 2 bases at V and 9 bases at J, with 11 bases between. The DNA of the CDR3 is TGTGCCAGCAGTTACGGCAGGGAGGTTTCACCCCTCCACTTT. This encodes CASSYGREVSPLHF.

The chain couples TRBV4-1 to TRBJ2-7, with TRBD2 matching over 8 bases. The J segment lost 3 bases and the V segment lost 4 bases, leaving 5 bases of the junction unmatched. The CDR3 totals 14 residues. Germline V gene data show CDR1 as MGHRA and CDR2 as YSYEKL. The CDR3 is CASSPGGGRYEQYF. The CDR3 nucleotides read TGCGCCAGCAGCCCGGGAGGGGGGCGCTACGAGCAGTACTTC.

This clone was seen once. The chain has TRBV11-3 and TRBJ2-5; TRBD2 aligns across 9 bases. The CDR3 runs to 15 residues. Trimming at V came to 5 bases and at J to 5 bases, leaving 9 bases not matched to a gene. CDR1 and CDR2 from the germline V gene are SGHNT and YENEEA. CDR3: CASSVRGGELETQYF. The DNA for the CDR3 is TGTGCCAGCAGCGTGCGGGGGGGCGAGTTGGAGACCCAGTACTTC.

The rearrangement links TRBV2 to TRBJ1-2; D perhaps matches TRBD1 (6 bases). The CDR3 is made up of 13 amino acids. The ends were cut back, 10 bases at V and 7 bases at J, with 19 bases in the middle. Looked up from germline, CDR1 is SNHLY and CDR2 is FYNNEI. For the CDR3, the DNA is TGTGCCACCTCCGGGACAAGGAAGGGTGGCTACACCTTC. This gives the protein CATSGTRKGGYTF.

The V and J genes are TRBV5-5 and TRBJ1-2, with D possibly TRBD1 on 5 matching bases. The CDR3 runs to 13 residues. Germline CDR1 is SGHKS and CDR2 is YYEKEE (reference sequence). V was clipped by 4 bases and J by 2 bases, with 9 bases between them. The CDR3, as DNA: TGTGCCAGCAGCACGACAGAGAACTATGGCTACACCTTC. Translating gives CASSTTENYGYTF.

The J gene is TRBJ1-1, the V gene TRBV27; D is unresolved. The germline gives CDR1 MNHEY, CDR2 SMNVEV (reference sequence). The CDR3 is made up of 13 amino acids. V shed 3 bases and J shed 6 bases, with 11 bases lying between them. CDR3 in DNA: TGTGCCAGCAGTTTGAAGGCGAGGTCTGAAGCTTTCTTT. Protein product: CASSLKARSEAFF.

The genes are TRBV7-2 and TRBJ1-1; D may be TRBD1 (6 bases). CDR1 is SGHTA and CDR2 is FQGNSA in the germline V gene. CDR3 size: 13 residues. With 4 bases removed from V and 11 bases from J, the gap between germline ends came to 17 bases. The CDR3 sequence is CASSSTLQGKAFF. Written as DNA, the CDR3 is TGTGCCAGCAGCTCCACATTACAGGGAAAGGCTTTCTTT.

The chain is built from TRBV5-1 and TRBJ2-3; 7 nucleotides align to TRBD1. The V gene end was trimmed by 3 bases and the J gene end by 2 bases; junction bases not matched to a gene: 3. There are 14 residues in the CDR3. Germline V gene data show CDR1 as SGHRS and CDR2 as YFSETQ. CDR3 protein: CASSWDSSTDTQYF. CDR3 bases: TGCGCCAGCAGCTGGGACAGTTCCACAGATACGCAGTATTTT.

This clone was seen just once. J is TRBJ1-2 and V is TRBV12-3 or TRBV12-4; D might be TRBD1 (5 bases). Trimming shortened V by 1 base and J by 5 bases, and 8 bases separated the two germline ends. There are 13 residues in the CDR3. In DNA, the CDR3 is TGTGCCAGCAGTTTAGATACAGGATATGGCTACACCTTC. This gives the protein CASSLDTGYGYTF.

The J gene is TRBJ1-1, the V gene TRBV7-3; tentatively, D is TRBD1 (6 bases). The germline V gene has CDR1 SGHTA and CDR2 FQGTGA. The CDR3 has 15 residues. V was clipped by 4 bases and J by 5 bases, with 17 bases between them. The CDR3 nucleotides read TGTGCCAGCAGCTCATCTATTACAGGGAGAACTGAAGCTTTCTTT. This translates into CASSSSITGRTEAFF.

As for this clone: This clone may be a read error of a much larger clone one base away. The chain joins TRBV11-3 to TRBJ1-1; D call uncertain. Trimming took off 3 bases at V and 1 base at J, with 6 bases between the two ends. The CDR3 is made up of 13 amino acids. The germline CDR1 and CDR2 sequences are SGHNT and YENEEA. For the CDR3, the DNA is TGTGCCAGCAGCTTCCCGGGGAACACTGAAGCTTTCTTT. Its translation is CASSFPGNTEAFF.

The V call is TRBV11-2, the J call TRBJ1-5; weak D call: TRBD1 (5 bases). Trimming left V 3 bases short and J 4 bases short, with 7 bases between. The germline V gene has CDR1 SGHAT and CDR2 FQNNGV. This CDR3 region has 13 residues. The CDR3 coding sequence is TGTGCCAGCAGCTTCAGGGAAAATCAGCCCCAGCATTTT. It specifies CASSFRENQPQHF. Complete variable domain (other parts from reference TRBV11-2 and TRBJ1-5): EAGVAQSPRYKIIEKRQSVAFWCNPISGHATLYWYQQILGQGPKLLIQFQNNGVVDDSQLPKDRFSAERLKGVDSTLKIQPAKLEDSAVYLCASSFRENQPQHFGDGTRLSIL.

The chain employs TRBV4-2 and TRBJ2-5; no firm D call. The CDR3 length is 15 residues. Germline lookup yields CDR1 LGHNA and CDR2 YNFKEQ. V was pared by 1 base and J by 5 bases, with 14 bases between. CDR3 coding DNA: TGTGCCAGCAGCCAAGGGGTCGACAACGTCGAGACCCAGTACTTC. Its translation is CASSQGVDNVETQYF.